Below are 21 T cell receptor beta chains sequenced from a single sample in a study of T cells after yellow fever vaccination. TCRdb reprocessed the 5' RACE reads with MiXCR, giving one entry per CDR3 protein. The sample lists around 330,000 distinct CDR3 sequences; around 4% were seen once. Sequenced here: PBMCs, sampled on the day of the yellow fever booster vaccination. All receptors come from a man aged 18 to 30 who received the YFV17D yellow fever vaccine.

The V and J genes are TRBV10-3 and TRBJ2-5, with 11 bases aligning to TRBD1. CDR3 length: 16 residues. In germline, CDR1 is ENHRY, CDR2 SYGVKD. J was trimmed by 5 bases and V by 6 bases; bases with no gene match: 11. CDR3 in DNA: TGTGCCATCAGCGGAACCGGACAGGGGGCCTGGGAGACCCAGTACTTC. As protein: CAISGTGQGAWETQYF.

The chain is built from TRBV4-1 and TRBJ1-1; 10 nucleotides agree with TRBD1. The CDR3 extends over 15 amino acids. The V gene's germline CDR1 is MGHRA and CDR2 YSYEKL. V dropped 4 bases and J dropped 4; count of bases not matched to a gene: 6. Written as DNA, the CDR3 is TGCGCCAGCAGCCGAACTGGGACAGGGGCCACTGAAGCTTTCTTT. As protein: CASSRTGTGATEAFF.

This clonotype has a count of ten or more. V and J are TRBV9 and TRBJ2-1; 7 bases align to TRBD2. This CDR3 contains 16 residues. The V segment lost 4 bases and the J segment 3 bases; nucleotides outside the gene matches: 10. Germline V gives CDR1 SGDLS, CDR2 YYNGEE. CDR3 region: CASSPSGVAGYNEQFF. In DNA form, the CDR3 reads TGTGCCAGCAGCCCCTCCGGGGTAGCGGGCTACAATGAGCAGTTCTTC.

This clonotype was observed a handful of times. This chain joins TRBV7-9 and TRBJ1-1; no firm D call. CDR1 is SEHNR and CDR2 is FQNEAQ in the germline V gene (reference sequence). V shed 4 bases and J shed 1 base, with 10 bases lying between them. CDR3 length equals 14 residues. CDR3 sequence: CASSYVQQNTEAFF. For the CDR3, the DNA is TGTGCCAGCAGCTACGTGCAGCAGAACACTGAAGCTTTCTTT.

This clonotype was seen at least ten times. The chain links TRBV5-1 to TRBJ2-4, with D possibly TRBD2 on 5 matching bases. This CDR3 region has 11 residues. V was pared by 4 bases and J by 9 bases, with 8 bases between. Germline CDR1 SGHRS, CDR2 YFSETQ. As DNA, the CDR3 is TGCGCCAGCAGCATCCGGGGCATTCAGTACTTC. Amino acids: CASSIRGIQYF.

This clonotype appeared a few times. V usage is TRBV6-5 and J usage is TRBJ1-1, with a tentative D call TRBD1 (5 bases). V dropped 6 bases and J dropped 10 bases, with 27 bases sitting between them. In germline, CDR1 is MNHEY, CDR2 SVGAGI. This CDR3 comprises 16 residues. The chain's CDR3 is CASRRSDPATPGIAFF. DNA of the CDR3: TGTGCCAGCAGGCGTTCCGACCCGGCCACGCCAGGGATAGCTTTCTTT.

V usage is TRBV6-1 and J usage is TRBJ1-3; TRBD1 is a possible D gene (5 bases). The V gene's germline CDR1 is MNHNS and CDR2 SASEGT. The V gene lost 4 bases and the J gene lost 5 bases, with 12 bases spanning the gap. The CDR3 contains 14 residues. This CDR3 is CASSVRGGRNTIYF. CDR3 DNA sequence: TGTGCCAGCAGTGTTCGGGGGGGACGAAACACCATATATTTT.

This clonotype was seen many times. The chain combines TRBV6-5 with TRBJ2-2, with D uncertain. The CDR3 sequence is 13 residues long. The V end was cut by 6 bases, the J end by 5 bases, with 10 bases between. Germline values: CDR1 MNHEY, CDR2 SVGAGI. For the CDR3, the DNA is TGTGCCAGCAGCCTGATTACAACCGGGGAGCTGTTTTTT. Residues: CASSLITTGELFF.

This clonotype showed up many times. The J gene is TRBJ2-7, the V gene TRBV4-1, with no clear D. Per germline, CDR1 MGHRA and CDR2 YSYEKL. The CDR3 runs to 14 residues. Between the trimmed V and J ends, which lost 1 base and 5 bases, there was a span of 12 bases. The CDR3, as DNA: TGCGCCAGCAGCCAAGGGCTTCTGACAAACGAGCAGTACGTC. This translates into CASSQGLLTNEQYV.

V and J are TRBV4-1 and TRBJ2-5; 8 bases fit TRBD1. CDR3 length: 16 amino acids. Trimming cost V 0 bases and J 5 bases; bases outside gene matches: 8. Germline assignment: CDR1 MGHRA and CDR2 YSYEKL. CDR3 DNA sequence: TGCGCCAGCAGCCAAGACCCAGGGGGCTGGGGGGAGACCCAGTACTTC. Encoded protein: CASSQDPGGWGETQYF.

The J gene is TRBJ2-3, the V gene TRBV20-1, with 7 bases lining up with TRBD2. The CDR3 is 13 residues long. Germline-derived CDR1 and CDR2 are DFQATT and SNEGSKA (reference sequence). The junction had 5 bases not matched to a gene; V was cut back by 8 bases and J by 0 bases. CDR3 sequence: CSLAGDSTDTQYF. The CDR3 coding sequence is TGCAGTCTGGCGGGGGATAGCACAGATACGCAGTATTTT.

This clonotype came up many times. CDR3 DNA: TGTGCCAGCAGCACTTCAGCGGGGGGTCTCCCCGAGCAGTACGTC. Translated: CASSTSAGGLPEQYV. V gene TRBV9 combines with J gene TRBJ2-7; 9 bases map to TRBD2. Germline V lookup: CDR1 SGDLS, CDR2 YYNGEE. The CDR3 contains 15 residues. With V trimmed by 4 bases and J by 6 bases, 11 bases remained unmatched.

Ten or more counts support this clonotype. The CDR3 bases are TGCAGTGCTAGAGGGGGCAGGTACACCGGGGAGCTGTTTTTT. Translated: CSARGGRYTGELFF. The V gene is TRBV20-1, the J gene TRBJ2-2; D might be TRBD1 (5 bases). V was shortened by 1 base and J by 3 bases, with 9 bases between the two germline ends. The CDR3 is 14 residues long. In germline, CDR1 is DFQATT, CDR2 SNEGSKA (reference sequence).

This clonotype showed up many times. This sequence joins TRBV5-1 and TRBJ1-6; no firm D call. Germline V lookup: CDR1 SGHRS, CDR2 YFSETQ. V lost 3 bases to trimming and J lost 6 bases, with 13 bases between them. This CDR3 is 15 amino acids long. In nucleotides, the CDR3 is TGCGCCAGCAGCTCCCTCGGCCTCGCTAATTCACCCCTCCACTTT. The encoded protein is CASSSLGLANSPLHF.

Many counts were recorded for this clonotype. J is TRBJ2-3 and V is TRBV29-1; tentative D call: TRBD2 (5 bases). The CDR3 consists of 15 residues. Germline V gene lookup returns CDR1 SQVTM and CDR2 ANQGSEA. Trimming stripped 6 bases from V and 2 bases from J, with 18 bases between. CDR3 protein: CSVMSDYLITDTQYF. Written as DNA, the CDR3 is TGCAGCGTAATGAGCGACTATCTGATCACAGATACGCAGTATTTT.

This clonotype was found many times. The chain couples TRBV20-1 to TRBJ2-5; D possibly corresponds to TRBD2 (6 bases). Germline lookup yields CDR1 DFQATT and CDR2 SNEGSKA (reference sequence). CDR3 length: 13 amino acids. The ends were cut back, 6 bases at V and 4 bases at J, with 15 bases in the middle. The CDR3 reads CSAAGSFGETQYF. The CDR3 nucleotides read TGCAGTGCCGCCGGGAGTTTCGGAGAGACCCAGTACTTC.

The chain recombines TRBV20-1 with TRBJ1-2; 12 positions match TRBD1. The J segment lost 4 bases and the V segment lost 3 bases, leaving 21 bases of the junction unmatched. Per the germline V gene, CDR1 is DFQATT and CDR2 is SNEGSKA (reference sequence). The CDR3 has 20 residues. The CDR3 region is CSARGRQPGGQGAKGYGYTF. DNA for the CDR3: TGCAGTGCTAGGGGACGTCAGCCGGGGGGACAGGGGGCGAAAGGCTATGGCTACACCTTC.

The J gene is TRBJ1-2, the V gene TRBV6-5, with D maybe TRBD1 (6 bases). CDR3 length: 14 residues. V was pared by 6 bases and J by 3 bases, with 14 bases between. CDR1 MNHEY and CDR2 SVGAGI come from the germline V gene. Here the CDR3 reads CASRTTGFYYGYTF. CDR3 nucleotides: TGTGCCAGCAGGACCACAGGGTTTTACTATGGCTACACCTTC.

This clonotype turned up a few times. The gene calls are TRBV4-1 and TRBJ2-1; D might be TRBD2 (6 bases). With 0 bases removed from V and 4 bases from J, the gap between germline ends came to 16 bases. From germline, CDR1 is MGHRA and CDR2 YSYEKL. This CDR3 has 17 residues. The CDR3 loop is CASSQDRVVGGYNEQFF. The DNA of the CDR3 is TGCGCCAGCAGCCAAGATCGGGTTGTGGGGGGATACAATGAGCAGTTCTTC.

This clonotype has ten or more counts. The genes are TRBV29-1 and TRBJ2-3, with a possible D match to TRBD1 (5 bases). There are 14 residues in the CDR3. V lost 2 bases and J lost 3, with 12 bases in between. Germline CDR1 is SQVTM and CDR2 is ANQGSEA. Here the CDR3 DNA reads TGCAGCGTTGAAACCAGGGTAGGGACAGATACGCAGTATTTT. As protein: CSVETRVGTDTQYF.

This clonotype was counted ten times or more. The chain joins TRBV4-2 to TRBJ1-2, with D uncertain. CDR3 length equals 15 residues. Germline-derived CDR1 and CDR2 are LGHNA and YNFKEQ. V was clipped by 0 bases and J by 4 bases, with 12 bases between them. The CDR3 reads CASSQDAGKGYGYTF. The CDR3, as DNA: TGTGCCAGCAGCCAAGATGCGGGGAAAGGCTATGGCTACACCTTC.